The T cell receptor beta chain under discussion was sequenced for a study of cytomegalovirus exposure and HLA in healthy donors. At the level of the study: Some 85 million unique TCRs, all from HLA-typed donors, were included in an early release of the data.

For this clone: Its specificity is unknown.

Overall study findings and caveats: Association of a missense DCLRE1C variant with TCR beta V- and J-gene trimming was reported in a later analysis.

Primers for the PCR totalled 60 Vbeta and 13 Jbeta. Data came from immunoSEQ multiplex PCR; TCRdb stores just in-frame clones and leaves some out. The sample has about 170,000 clones; around 78% are singletons. Trimming at V came to 5 bases and at J to 5 bases, leaving 9 bases not matched to a gene. The CDR3 runs to 14 residues. CDR1 and CDR2 from the germline V gene are MNHEY and SMNVEV (reference sequence). The V and J genes are TRBV27 and TRBJ2-7; 7 bases are a match to TRBD1. Sequences were obtained from PBMCs. This clonotype was obtained from a woman aged 25 to 39 in good health and CMV-seropositive. The CDR3 bases are TGTGCCAGCAGTCCTACAGGGGTTGGGAACGAGCAGTACTTC. Protein: CASSPTGVGNEQYF.